This T cell receptor beta chain is from a study of cytomegalovirus exposure and HLA in healthy donors. As for the study in general: The 120 million or so unique TCR beta sequences, from 150 million to 200 million T cells, were found by an earlier analysis. Study-wide findings and caveats: Data from an earlier analysis indicated that most TCR beta V segments were productive either about 90% or about 30% of the time. According to a later analysis, most TCR beta chains associated with CMV appeared HLA-restricted.

CDR3 length equals 13 residues. V was cut by 4 bases and J by 10 bases, with 16 bases left in between. Of note for this clone: Antigen specificity is unknown.

PCR was performed using 60 Vbeta and 13 Jbeta primers. Produced via immunoSEQ multiplex PCR; TCRdb's table is partial and in-frame only. The table includes more than 100,000 clones, about two thirds detected once. At the time of sampling, donors were nominally healthy, though unrecorded immune exposures were likely. Sequencing used PBMCs. This receptor was obtained from a man between 50 and 59 years old in good health and CMV-seropositive. The rearrangement links TRBV23-1 to TRBJ1-2, with D maybe TRBD1 (6 bases). TRBV23-1 is flagged as an ORF with uncertain function. CDR3 DNA: TGCGCCAGCAGTCGCGCTCAGGGGATTGACTACACCTTC. As protein: CASSRAQGIDYTF.